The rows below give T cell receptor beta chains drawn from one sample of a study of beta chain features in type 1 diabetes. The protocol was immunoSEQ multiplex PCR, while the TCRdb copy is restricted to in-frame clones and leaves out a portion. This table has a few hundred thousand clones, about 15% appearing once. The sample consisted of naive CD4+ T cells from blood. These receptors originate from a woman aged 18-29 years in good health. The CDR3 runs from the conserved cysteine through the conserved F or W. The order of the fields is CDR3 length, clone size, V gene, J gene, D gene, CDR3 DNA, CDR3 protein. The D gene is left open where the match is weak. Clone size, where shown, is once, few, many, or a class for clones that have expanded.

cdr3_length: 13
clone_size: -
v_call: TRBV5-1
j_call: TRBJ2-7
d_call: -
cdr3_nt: TGCGCCAGCAAAGGGCGGGGCTCCAACGAGCAGTACTTC
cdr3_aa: CASKGRGSNEQYF

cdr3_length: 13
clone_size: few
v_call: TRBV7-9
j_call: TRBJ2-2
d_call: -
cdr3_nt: TGTGCCAGCACCACAACAAACACCGGGGAGCTGTTTTTT
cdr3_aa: CASTTTNTGELFF

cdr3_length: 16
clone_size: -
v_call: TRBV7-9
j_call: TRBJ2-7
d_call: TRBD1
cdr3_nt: TGTGCCAGCAGCCCCCGCCGGGACAGGAGTTCCTACGAGCAGTACTTC
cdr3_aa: CASSPRRDRSSYEQYF

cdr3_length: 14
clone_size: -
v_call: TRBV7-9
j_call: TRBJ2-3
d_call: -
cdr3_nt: TGTGCCAGCAGCCGAGGGACTCCCACAGATACGCAGTATTTT
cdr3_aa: CASSRGTPTDTQYF

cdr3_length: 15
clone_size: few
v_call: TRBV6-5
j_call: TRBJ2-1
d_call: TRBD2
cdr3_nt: TGTGCCAGCAGTTCACCGGGACTAGCGGGAAATGAGCAGTTCTTC
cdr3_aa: CASSSPGLAGNEQFF

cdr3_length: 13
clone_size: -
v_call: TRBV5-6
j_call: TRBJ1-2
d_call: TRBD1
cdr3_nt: TGTGCCAGCAGCTTGTCAGGGGGCCTTGGCTACACCTTC
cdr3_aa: CASSLSGGLGYTF

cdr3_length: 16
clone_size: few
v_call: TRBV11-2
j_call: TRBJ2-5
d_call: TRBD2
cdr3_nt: TGTGCCAGCACCACCGGGGTGACTAGCCCCCACGAGACCCAGTACTTC
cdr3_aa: CASTTGVTSPHETQYF

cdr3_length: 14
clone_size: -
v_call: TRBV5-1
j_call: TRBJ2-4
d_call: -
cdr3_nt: TGCGCCAGCAGCTTGGCCTTGGGAGACAACATTCAGTACTTC
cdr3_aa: CASSLALGDNIQYF

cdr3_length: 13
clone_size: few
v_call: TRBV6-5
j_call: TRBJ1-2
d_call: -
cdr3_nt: TGTGCCAGCAGCCTTACATGGAGCTATGGCTACACCTTC
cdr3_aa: CASSLTWSYGYTF

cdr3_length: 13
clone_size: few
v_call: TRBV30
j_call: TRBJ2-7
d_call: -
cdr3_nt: TGTGCCTGGAGTATATCAGGGGCGAACGAGCAGTACTTC
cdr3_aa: CAWSISGANEQYF

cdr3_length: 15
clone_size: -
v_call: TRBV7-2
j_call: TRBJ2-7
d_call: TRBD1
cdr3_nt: TGTGCCAGCAGCTCGGGACAGGCCCACTCCTACGAGCAGTACTTC
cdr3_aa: CASSSGQAHSYEQYF

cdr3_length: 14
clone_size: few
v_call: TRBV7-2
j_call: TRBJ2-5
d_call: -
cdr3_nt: TGTGCCAGCAGCTCTCAGGGACACCTAGAGACCCAGTACTTC
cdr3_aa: CASSSQGHLETQYF

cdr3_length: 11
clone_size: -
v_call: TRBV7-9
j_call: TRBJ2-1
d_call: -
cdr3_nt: TGTGCCAGCAGCGCGCACAATGAGCAGTTCTTC
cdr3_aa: CASSAHNEQFF

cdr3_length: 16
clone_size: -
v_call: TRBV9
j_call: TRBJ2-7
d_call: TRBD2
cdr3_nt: TGTGCCAGCAGCGTAGGACTAGCGGGAGGCCTCCACGAGCAGTACTTC
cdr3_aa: CASSVGLAGGLHEQYF

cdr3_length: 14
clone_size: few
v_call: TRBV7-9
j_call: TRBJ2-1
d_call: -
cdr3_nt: TGTGCCAGCAGCCTAGCGCCCACAAGGGGTGAGCAGTTCTTC
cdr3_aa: CASSLAPTRGEQFF

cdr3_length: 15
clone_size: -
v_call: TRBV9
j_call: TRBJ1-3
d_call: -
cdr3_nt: TGTGCCAGCAGCGTGGTTCCCCAAACTCGGAACACCATATATTTT
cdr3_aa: CASSVVPQTRNTIYF

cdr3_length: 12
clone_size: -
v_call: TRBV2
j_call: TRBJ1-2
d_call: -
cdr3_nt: TGTGCCAGCAGTGAACCAGGGTACGGCTACACCTTC
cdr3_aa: CASSEPGYGYTF

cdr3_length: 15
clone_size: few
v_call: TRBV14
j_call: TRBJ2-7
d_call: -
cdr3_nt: TGTGCCAGCAGCCAAGGACGCGGGAACAACTACGAGCAGTACTTC
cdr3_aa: CASSQGRGNNYEQYF

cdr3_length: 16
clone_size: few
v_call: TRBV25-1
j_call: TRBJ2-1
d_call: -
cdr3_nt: TGTGCCAGCAGTGACTCCGACAGAAACATTTACAATGAGCAGTTCTTC
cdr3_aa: CASSDSDRNIYNEQFF

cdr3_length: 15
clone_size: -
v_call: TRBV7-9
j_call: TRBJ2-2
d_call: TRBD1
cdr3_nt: TGTGCCACCTTAACCGGGACAGGGGGCACCGGGGAGCTGTTTTTT
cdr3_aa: CATLTGTGGTGELFF

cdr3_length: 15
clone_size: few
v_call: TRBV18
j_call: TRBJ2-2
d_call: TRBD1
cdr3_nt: TGTGCCAGCTCACCACCGAGACAGGGCCCCGGGGAGCTGTTTTTT
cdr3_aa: CASSPPRQGPGELFF

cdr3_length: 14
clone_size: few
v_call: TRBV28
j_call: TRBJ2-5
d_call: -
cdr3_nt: TGTGCCAGCAGTTCCCCGCCTAGCAGGGAGACCCAGTACTTC
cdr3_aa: CASSSPPSRETQYF

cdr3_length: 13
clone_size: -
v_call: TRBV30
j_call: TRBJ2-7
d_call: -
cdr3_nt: TGTGCCTGGAGGTCTGAGCCTCTTTACGAGCAGTACTTC
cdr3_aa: CAWRSEPLYEQYF

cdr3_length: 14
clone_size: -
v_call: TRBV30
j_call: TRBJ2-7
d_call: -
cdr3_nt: TGTGCCTGGAGCCTTCGGGTGGGGGGGCTCGAGCAGTACTTC
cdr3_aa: CAWSLRVGGLEQYF

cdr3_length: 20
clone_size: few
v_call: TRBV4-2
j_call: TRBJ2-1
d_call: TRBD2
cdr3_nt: TGTGCCAGCAGCCAAGATTGGGGGGGTAGCGGCAGCTACTCCTACAATGAGCAGTTCTTC
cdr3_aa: CASSQDWGGSGSYSYNEQFF

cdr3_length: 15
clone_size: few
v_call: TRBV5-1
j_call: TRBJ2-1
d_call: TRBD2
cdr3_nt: TGCGCCAGCAGCTTGGTCGCAGCGGGAGGGGATGAGCAGTTCTTC
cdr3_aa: CASSLVAAGGDEQFF

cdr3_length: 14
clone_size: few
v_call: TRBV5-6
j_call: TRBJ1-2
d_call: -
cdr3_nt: TGTGCCAGCAGCTTTGGCGAGGGTGGCTATGGCTACACCTTC
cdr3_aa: CASSFGEGGYGYTF

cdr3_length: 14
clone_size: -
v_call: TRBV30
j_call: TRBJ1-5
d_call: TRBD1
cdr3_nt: TGTGCCTGGGGGACAGGGGGCGCGAGTCAGCCCCAGCATTTT
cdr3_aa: CAWGTGGASQPQHF

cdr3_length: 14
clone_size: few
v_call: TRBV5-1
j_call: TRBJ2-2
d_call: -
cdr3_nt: TGCGCCAGCAGCTTGGAGGCGGGACCCGGGGAGCTGTTTTTT
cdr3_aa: CASSLEAGPGELFF

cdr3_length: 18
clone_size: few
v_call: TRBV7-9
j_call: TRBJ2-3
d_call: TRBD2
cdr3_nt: TGTGCCAGCAGCGCCCAGACCGGGACTAGCGGTAGCACAGATACGCAGTATTTT
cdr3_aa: CASSAQTGTSGSTDTQYF

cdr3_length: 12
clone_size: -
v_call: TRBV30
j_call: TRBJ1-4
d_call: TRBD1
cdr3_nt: TGTGCCGCGTCAGGGGGCGGTGAAAAACTGTTTTTT
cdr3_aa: CAASGGGEKLFF

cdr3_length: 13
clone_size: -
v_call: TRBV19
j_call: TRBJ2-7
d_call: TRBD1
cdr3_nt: TGTGCCAGTAGTCCCGGGACAGGATACGAGCAGTACTTC
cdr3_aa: CASSPGTGYEQYF

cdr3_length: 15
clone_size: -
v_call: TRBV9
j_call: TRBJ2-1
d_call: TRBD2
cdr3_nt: TGTGCCAGCAGCGTAGAACTAGCGGGAGCGGTTGAGCAGTTCTTC
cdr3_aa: CASSVELAGAVEQFF

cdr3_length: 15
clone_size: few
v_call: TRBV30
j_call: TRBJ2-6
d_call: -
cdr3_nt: TGTGCCTGGAGTAGCGACCACTCTGGGGCCAACGTCCTGACTTTC
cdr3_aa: CAWSSDHSGANVLTF

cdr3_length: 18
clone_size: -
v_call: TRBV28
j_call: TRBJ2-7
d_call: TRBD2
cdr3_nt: TGTGCCAGCAGTTTAAGTCTAGCGGGAGGGCCCGCGGACTACGAGCAGTACTTC
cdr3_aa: CASSLSLAGGPADYEQYF

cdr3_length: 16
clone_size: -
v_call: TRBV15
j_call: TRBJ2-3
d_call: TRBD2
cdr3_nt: TGTGCCACCAGCAGAGTCGGGAGGGGGACCACAGATACGCAGTATTTT
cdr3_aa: CATSRVGRGTTDTQYF

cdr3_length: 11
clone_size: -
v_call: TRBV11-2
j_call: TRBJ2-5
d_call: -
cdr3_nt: TGTGCCAGCAGCATTACACAGGCCCAGTACTTC
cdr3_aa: CASSITQAQYF

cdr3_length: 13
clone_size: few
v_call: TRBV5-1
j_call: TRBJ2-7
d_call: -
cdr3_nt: TGCGCCAGCAGCTTCTCGACTGGCTACGAGCAGTACTTC
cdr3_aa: CASSFSTGYEQYF

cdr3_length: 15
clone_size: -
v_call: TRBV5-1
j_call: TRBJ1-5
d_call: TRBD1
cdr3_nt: TGCGCCAGCAGCCTAGGGACAGGCATTAATCAGCCCCAGCATTTT
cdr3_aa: CASSLGTGINQPQHF

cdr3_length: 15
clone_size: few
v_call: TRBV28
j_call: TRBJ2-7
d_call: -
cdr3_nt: TGTGCCAGCAGTCCCCTGGGGGGAGGCTCCTACGAGCAGTACTTC
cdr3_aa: CASSPLGGGSYEQYF

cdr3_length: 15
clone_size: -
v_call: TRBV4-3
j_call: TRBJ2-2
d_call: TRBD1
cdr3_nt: TGCGCCAGCAGCCAAGGAGGGACAGGGTCCGGGGAGCTGTTTTTT
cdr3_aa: CASSQGGTGSGELFF

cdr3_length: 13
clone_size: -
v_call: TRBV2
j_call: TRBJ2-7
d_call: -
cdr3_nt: TGTGCCAGGGGGGGGCGTCCTCGGGGCGAGCAGTACTTC
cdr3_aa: CARGGRPRGEQYF